The rows below give T cell receptor beta chains drawn from one sample of a study of T cells after posttransplantation cyclophosphamide. The method was immunoSEQ multiplex PCR; TCRdb's version includes in-frame clones alone and lacks a portion of them. The data contain more than 8,500 clones, about 91% of them singletons. Sequencing input: memory CD4+ T cells sorted from PBMCs. These receptors all stem from a woman aged 60-75 years in good health, CMV-negative, and a related stem cell transplant donor. CDR3s include the opening cysteine and the closing phenylalanine or tryptophan. The D gene is left open where the match is weak. Clone sizes are given selectively: once, few, many, or a class where the clone is expanded.

D gene,CDR3 length,J gene,clone size,V gene,CDR3 protein,CDR3 DNA
TRBD2,18,TRBJ2-3,NA,TRBV19,CASSMTPGTSGRADTQYF,TGTGCCAGTAGTATGACGCCAGGGACTAGCGGGAGGGCAGATACGCAGTATTTT
NA,17,TRBJ2-6,NA,TRBV28,CASSFYRGSSGANVLTF,TGTGCCAGCAGTTTCTATCGAGGTAGCTCTGGGGCCAACGTCCTGACTTTC
NA,15,TRBJ2-3,NA,TRBV2,CASSVGASPTDTQYF,TGTGCCAGCAGTGTTGGGGCCTCGCCGACAGATACGCAGTATTTT
NA,16,TRBJ1-6,NA,TRBV9,CASSAREQGRNSPLHF,TGTGCCAGCAGCGCCCGGGAACAGGGAAGAAATTCCCCCCTCCACTTT
TRBD2,17,TRBJ2-2,once,TRBV5-1,CASSFTSGRLSTGELFF,TGCGCCAGCAGCTTCACTAGCGGGAGGTTGTCGACCGGGGAGCTGTTTTTT
NA,11,TRBJ1-4,NA,TRBV6-6,CASQGNEKLFF,TGTGCCAGCCAGGGGAATGAAAAACTGTTTTTT
TRBD2,19,TRBJ2-1,NA,TRBV9,CASSSTTSGGALSYNEQFF,TGTGCCAGCAGCTCCACGACTAGCGGGGGGGCTTTATCCTACAATGAGCAGTTCTTC
TRBD2,16,TRBJ2-1,NA,TRBV4-2,CASSQDSERGNNEQFF,TGTGCCAGCAGCCAAGATTCAGAGCGGGGAAACAATGAGCAGTTCTTC
TRBD1,14,TRBJ1-1,NA,TRBV7-8,CASSMGQGVHEAFF,TGTGCCAGCAGCATGGGACAGGGGGTACACGAAGCTTTCTTT
NA,12,TRBJ1-5,NA,TRBV7-2,CASSPYGQPQHF,TGTGCCAGCAGCCCCTACGGGCAGCCCCAGCATTTT
TRBD1,14,TRBJ1-2,NA,TRBV7-2,CASRRTGGLTGYTF,TGTGCCAGCAGACGGACAGGGGGCTTGACTGGCTACACCTTC
NA,14,TRBJ2-3,NA,TRBV7-2,CASRRNPSTDTQYF,TGTGCCAGCAGGCGGAACCCGAGCACAGATACGCAGTATTTT
NA,14,TRBJ2-7,NA,TRBV6-1,CASRPRGISYEQYF,TGTGCCAGCAGACCTAGGGGTATCTCCTACGAGCAGTACTTC
NA,14,TRBJ1-1,once,TRBV6-1,CATKDGTRNTEAFF,TGTGCCACCAAGGACGGGACAAGGAACACTGAAGCTTTCTTT
TRBD1,14,TRBJ1-1,NA,TRBV7-9,CASSLEGGPAEAFF,TGTGCCAGCAGCTTAGAAGGGGGCCCGGCTGAAGCTTTCTTT
NA,13,TRBJ2-1,NA,TRBV15,CATSRSSYNEQFF,TGTGCCACCAGCCGGAGCTCCTACAATGAGCAGTTCTTC
TRBD1,16,TRBJ1-3,few,TRBV7-2,CASSPIAGGSGNTIYF,TGTGCCAGCAGCCCAATTGCAGGGGGCTCTGGAAACACCATATATTTT
NA,12,TRBJ1-1,NA,TRBV2,CASKGHNTEAFF,TGTGCCAGTAAAGGACATAACACTGAAGCTTTCTTT
TRBD2,15,TRBJ2-1,NA,TRBV6-5,CASSLGLAGVREQFF,TGTGCCAGCAGCCTCGGGCTAGCGGGAGTACGCGAGCAGTTCTTC
TRBD1,18,TRBJ1-4,once,TRBV6-1,CASSGQIWTGATNEKLFF,TGTGCCAGCAGTGGGCAAATATGGACAGGTGCAACTAATGAAAAACTGTTTTTT
NA,11,TRBJ2-5,once,TRBV7-2,CASSRQETQYF,TGTGCCAGCAGTCGCCAAGAGACCCAGTACTTC
NA,15,TRBJ2-3,NA,TRBV19,CASSIGNRVTDTQYF,TGTGCCAGTAGTATTGGAAACAGGGTCACAGATACGCAGTATTTT
NA,13,TRBJ1-2,NA,TRBV7-2,CASSQTQNYGYTF,TGTGCCAGCAGCCAAACACAGAACTATGGCTACACCTTC
TRBD2,20,TRBJ2-1,NA,TRBV27,CASSLSGTSGKWDRLNEQFF,TGTGCCAGCAGTTTATCGGGGACTAGCGGGAAATGGGACCGATTAAATGAGCAGTTCTTC
NA,13,TRBJ1-2,NA,TRBV6-5,CASRPRGVYGYTF,TGTGCCAGCAGGCCCCGAGGAGTCTATGGCTACACCTTC
TRBD1,15,TRBJ2-1,NA,TRBV19,CASSIDRASYNEQFF,TGTGCCAGTAGTATCGACAGGGCCTCCTACAATGAGCAGTTCTTC
NA,11,TRBJ2-1,once,TRBV20-1,CRTGQGNEQFF,TGCAGGACAGGTCAAGGGAATGAGCAGTTCTTC
NA,11,TRBJ2-5,once,TRBV10-3,CAIGAAETQYF,TGTGCCATCGGGGCGGCGGAGACCCAGTACTTC
TRBD2,15,TRBJ2-5,once,TRBV6-1,CASSVRLAGEETQYF,TGTGCCAGCAGTGTACGACTAGCGGGGGAGGAGACCCAGTACTTC
TRBD1,15,TRBJ1-2,NA,TRBV6-1,CASRPGTAPNYGYTF,TGTGCCAGCAGACCCGGGACAGCCCCTAACTATGGCTACACCTTC
NA,13,TRBJ1-4,NA,TRBV7-2,CASSLWTGEKLFF,TGTGCCAGCAGCCTGTGGACGGGGGAAAAACTGTTTTTT
NA,16,TRBJ2-7,few,TRBV28,CASSPLGRRGSYEQYF,TGTGCCAGCAGCCCCCTTGGCAGGCGCGGGTCCTACGAGCAGTACTTC
TRBD2,14,TRBJ2-5,NA,TRBV5-1,CASSSGTSGETQYF,TGCGCCAGCAGCTCCGGGACTAGCGGAGAGACCCAGTACTTC
TRBD2,14,TRBJ2-1,once,TRBV5-4,CASSFSGTYNEQFF,TGTGCCAGCAGCTTTAGCGGGACCTACAATGAGCAGTTCTTC
NA,13,TRBJ2-1,once,TRBV6-4,CASSEASWGEQFF,TGTGCCAGCAGTGAGGCTAGCTGGGGTGAGCAGTTCTTC
TRBD2,16,TRBJ2-3,NA,TRBV19,CASTPHGGAFVDTQYF,TGTGCCAGTACGCCTCACGGGGGGGCGTTCGTAGATACGCAGTATTTT
TRBD1,17,TRBJ1-3,once,TRBV9,CASSTFPGQGNRDTIYF,TGTGCCAGCAGCACATTCCCGGGACAGGGAAATAGGGACACCATATATTTT
NA,15,TRBJ1-1,NA,TRBV4-3,CASSPSGAQNTEAFF,TGCGCCAGCAGCCCTTCAGGGGCTCAGAACACTGAAGCTTTCTTT
NA,18,TRBJ1-4,NA,TRBV19,CASSISWAGSPTNEKLFF,TGTGCCAGTAGTATTTCCTGGGCAGGGTCACCAACTAATGAAAAACTGTTTTTT
TRBD2,16,TRBJ2-3,NA,TRBV28,CASSLRTSGLRDTQYF,TGTGCCAGCAGTTTGCGGACTAGCGGCCTCCGGGATACGCAGTATTTT
TRBD1,14,TRBJ1-2,NA,TRBV14,CASSTGTVWYGYTF,TGTGCCAGCAGCACCGGGACAGTATGGTATGGCTACACCTTC
TRBD1,13,TRBJ1-2,NA,TRBV2,CAKGTGLRAGYTF,TGTGCCAAAGGGACAGGGCTGAGAGCTGGCTACACCTTC